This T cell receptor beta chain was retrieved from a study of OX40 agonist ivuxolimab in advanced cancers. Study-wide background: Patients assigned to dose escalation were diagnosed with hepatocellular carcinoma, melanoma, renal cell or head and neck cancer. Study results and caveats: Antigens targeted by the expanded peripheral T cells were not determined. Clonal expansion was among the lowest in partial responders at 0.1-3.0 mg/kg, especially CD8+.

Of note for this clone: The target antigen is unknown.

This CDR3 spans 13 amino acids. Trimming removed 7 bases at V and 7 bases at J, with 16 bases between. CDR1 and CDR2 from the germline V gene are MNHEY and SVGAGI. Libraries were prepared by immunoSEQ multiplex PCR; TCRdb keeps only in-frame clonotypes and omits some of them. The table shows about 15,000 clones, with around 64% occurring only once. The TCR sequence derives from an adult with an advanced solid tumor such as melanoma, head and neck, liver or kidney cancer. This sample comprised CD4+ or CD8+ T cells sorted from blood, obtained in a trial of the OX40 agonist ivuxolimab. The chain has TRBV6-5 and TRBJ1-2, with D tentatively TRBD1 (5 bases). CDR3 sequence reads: CASTGTGKSGYTF. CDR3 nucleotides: TGTGCCAGCACTGGAACAGGAAAAAGTGGCTACACCTTC.